Below, 14 T cell receptor beta chains from the same sample are listed, as sequenced in a study of OX40 agonist ivuxolimab in advanced cancers. The data were produced by immunoSEQ multiplex PCR, yet TCRdb's version contains in-frame clones alone and is incomplete. The sample shows roughly 50,000 clones, 70% to 90% of them seen only once. The sequencing used CD4+ or CD8+ T cells sorted from blood, collected in a trial of the OX40 agonist ivuxolimab. The receptor set was obtained from an adult with an advanced solid tumor such as melanoma, head and neck, liver or kidney cancer.

The chain joins TRBV9 to TRBJ2-7; possibly TRBD2 for D (6 bases). The CDR3 contains 16 residues. V lost 0 bases and J 4 bases, leaving 17 bases between the germline ends. From germline, CDR1 is SGDLS and CDR2 YYNGEE. In DNA, the CDR3 is TGTGCCAGCAGCGTAGACGGGAGTCACATAATATACGAGCAGTACTTC. Protein: CASSVDGSHIIYEQYF.

The chain employs TRBV4-3 and TRBJ1-3; no clear D. The CDR3 consists of 16 residues. The V and J ends lost 0 bases and 4 bases respectively, with 13 bases between them. Germline CDR1 LGHNA, CDR2 YSLEER. The CDR3 is CASSQDWSGVGNTIYF. The CDR3 nucleotides are TGCGCCAGCAGCCAAGATTGGTCCGGCGTAGGAAACACCATATATTTT.

The chain employs TRBV11-2 and TRBJ1-6; 7 nucleotides agree with TRBD1. V lost 5 bases to trimming and J lost 8 bases; unmatched junction nucleotides: 9. The CDR3 length is 15 residues. Germline values: CDR1 SGHAT, CDR2 FQNNGV. The CDR3: CASSEIQGSYSPLHF. The CDR3 DNA follows: TGTGCCAGCAGCGAAATACAGGGGAGTTATTCACCCCTCCACTTT.

This chain uses TRBV30 with TRBJ2-1; D not certain. The CDR3 sequence is 14 residues long. Germline V gene sequence: CDR1 GTSNPN, CDR2 SVGIG (reference sequence). The V end was cut by 3 bases, the J end by 1 base, with 10 bases between. CDR3 loop: CAWRKVTSYNEQFF. The CDR3 DNA reads as TGTGCCTGGAGGAAAGTAACATCCTACAATGAGCAGTTCTTC.

The CDR3: CASSLTGGITEAFF. The CDR3 DNA reads TGCGCCAGCAGCTTGACAGGGGGCATCACTGAAGCTTTCTTT. V is TRBV5-1 and J is TRBJ1-1, with TRBD1 identical over 9 bases. Germline values: CDR1 SGHRS, CDR2 YFSETQ. This CDR3 comprises 14 residues. V lost 1 base and J lost 4; bases outside the gene matches: 2.

V usage is TRBV11-2 and J usage is TRBJ1-6; unclear D gene. This CDR3 comprises 15 residues. Per germline, CDR1 SGHAT and CDR2 FQNNGV. Trimming removed 1 base at V and 0 bases at J, with 4 bases between. The CDR3 region is CASSLAYSYNSPLHF. In DNA form, the CDR3 reads TGTGCCAGCAGCTTAGCATACTCCTATAATTCACCCCTCCACTTT. Looking up the rest from reference TRBV11-2 and TRBJ1-6 gives the full variable domain: EAGVAQSPRYKIIEKRQSVAFWCNPISGHATLYWYQQILGQGPKLLIQFQNNGVVDDSQLPKDRFSAERLKGVDSTLKIQPAKLEDSAVYLCASSLAYSYNSPLHFGNGTRLTVT.

The V call is TRBV13, the J call TRBJ1-2; TRBD1 matches at 8 bases. Trimming at V came to 6 bases and at J to 4 bases, leaving 13 bases not matched to a gene. The CDR3 contains 16 residues. Germline CDR1 and CDR2: PRHDT and FYEKMQ (reference sequence). CDR3 residues: CASSYQTGTGTYGYTF. CDR3 bases: TGTGCCAGCAGTTATCAAACCGGGACAGGCACCTATGGCTACACCTTC.

The chain joins TRBV19 to TRBJ2-1; a weak D match, TRBD2 (7 bases). The germline gives CDR1 LNHDA, CDR2 SQIVND (reference sequence). V dropped 5 bases and J dropped 7 bases, with 15 bases sitting between them. CDR3 length: 14 amino acids. CDR3 protein: CASSYLGGANEQFF. In DNA, the CDR3 is TGTGCCAGTAGTTACCTGGGGGGGGCAAATGAGCAGTTCTTC.

V and J are TRBV7-9 and TRBJ1-1; D is ambiguous. Trimming left V 1 base short and J 5 bases short, with 14 bases between. Germline V gene lookup returns CDR1 SEHNR and CDR2 FQNEAQ (reference sequence). The CDR3 is 15 residues long. The CDR3 coding sequence is TGTGCCAGCAGCTTAGTGCAGTTGGACCGGACTGAAGCTTTCTTT. It specifies CASSLVQLDRTEAFF. The entire variable domain, with the rest obtained from reference TRBV7-9 and TRBJ1-1, is as follows: DTGVSQNPRHKITKRGQNVTFRCDPISEHNRLYWYRQTLGQGPEFLTYFQNEAQLEKSRLLSDRFSAERPKGSFSTLEIQRTEQGDSAMYLCASSLVQLDRTEAFFGQGTRLTVV.

The rearrangement joins TRBV6-1 to TRBJ2-7; D remains ambiguous. Between the trimmed V and J ends, which lost 2 bases and 4 bases, there was a span of 15 bases. CDR3 length equals 15 residues. Germline CDR1 reads MNHNS; CDR2 reads SASEGT. This CDR3 is CASSEILLGPYEQYF. CDR3 DNA sequence: TGTGCCAGCAGTGAAATCCTCCTAGGTCCGTACGAGCAGTACTTC.

The chain is built from TRBV7-9 and TRBJ1-1, with no clear D. The CDR3 has 15 residues. The germline V and J ends were trimmed by 3 bases and 8 bases, with 19 bases remaining between them. Germline loops: CDR1 SEHNR, CDR2 FQNEAQ (reference sequence). This chain's CDR3 is CASSFVKVGGVEAFF. DNA for the CDR3: TGTGCCAGCAGCTTTGTGAAGGTAGGCGGAGTAGAAGCTTTCTTT.

The rearrangement joins TRBV4-1 to TRBJ1-2, with TRBD1 matching 9 bases. With V trimmed by 6 bases and J by 4 bases, 6 bases remained unmatched. The CDR3 sequence is 14 residues long. CDR1 is MGHRA, CDR2 YSYEKL, per germline. The chain's CDR3 is CASSQQGAGYGYTF. CDR3 in DNA: TGCGCCAGCAGTCAACAGGGGGCAGGCTATGGCTACACCTTC.

The J gene is TRBJ2-5, the V gene TRBV28; 8 bases match TRBD2. The CDR3 extends over 15 amino acids. The germline V gene has CDR1 MDHEN and CDR2 SYDVKM. Unmatched junction bases numbered 10, after V lost 3 bases and J lost 7 bases. The CDR3 DNA sequence: TGTGCCAGCAGTTTCAGGGTAGCGGGGTTTGGGACCCAGTACTTC. Amino acids: CASSFRVAGFGTQYF.

The rearrangement uses TRBV13 and TRBJ2-1, with 9 bases lining up with TRBD1. Per the germline V gene, CDR1 is PRHDT and CDR2 is FYEKMQ (reference sequence). Unmatched junction bases numbered 10, after V lost 3 bases and J lost 4 bases. CDR3 size: 17 residues. The CDR3 DNA reads TGTGCCAGCAGCTTGGCCCTTGGGACAGGGCCGTACAATGAGCAGTTCTTC. Translated, it gives CASSLALGTGPYNEQFF.